This T cell receptor beta chain was captured by sequencing in a study of post-analysis software for immune sequencing data. General study points: TRBV segments more frequent in patients than in controls numbered several and included TRBV5-6, TRBV5-1 and TRBV20-1. Multiple sclerosis patients showed significantly lower normalized Chao1 diversity than controls did.

Prepared libraries of TCR beta cDNA carried unique molecular identifiers. T cells numbering about 1 to 11 million yielded around 500,000 cDNA molecules. TCRdb reanalysed the PCR reads using MiXCR and keeps one entry per CDR3 protein. This table holds about 800,000 distinct CDR3 sequences, 25% to 30% found once. This clonotype was recorded once. Its antigen is unknown. This CDR3 has 16 residues. V trimming: 8 bases; J trimming: 3 bases; junction bases outside the gene matches: 8. CDR1 is MNHNS, CDR2 SASEGT, per germline. The V and J genes are TRBV6-1 and TRBJ2-2; 11 bases agree with TRBD1. This sequence was found in a girl between 5 and 17 years old with multiple sclerosis. Input material: blood. CDR3 DNA sequence: TGTGCCAGCGGTGGGGACAGGGGGGTATACACCGGGGAGCTGTTTTTT. It yields the protein CASGGDRGVYTGELFF.